Listed below are T cell receptor beta chains from one sample, sequenced in a study of identical twins. TCRdb re-derived calls from the 5' RACE reads in MiXCR, one entry per CDR3 protein. This sample yields hundreds of thousands of distinct CDR3 sequences, of which roughly 7% are seen a single time; 3.5% to 4% belongs to the top ten. These sequences were also reported in another study, on yellow fever vaccine responses in identical twins.

Sequencing used memory (CD45RO+) T cells sorted from blood. These receptors were obtained from a woman aged 18-35 years in good health. The CDR3 runs from the conserved cysteine through the conserved F or W. Each record gives: V gene, J gene, clone size, D gene, CDR3 protein, CDR3 DNA. D genes are given only for firm matches. Expanded clones are given a class, and other clones once, few, many or no size at all.

V gene: TRBV5-1; J gene: TRBJ2-3; clone size: -; D gene: -; CDR3 protein: CASSTGSFNRDTQYF; CDR3 DNA: TGCGCCAGCAGCACTGGCAGCTTCAACCGGGATACGCAGTATTTT
V gene: TRBV5-1; J gene: TRBJ2-5; clone size: few; D gene: -; CDR3 protein: CASSLGDRSLQETQYF; CDR3 DNA: TGCGCCAGCAGCTTGGGCGACAGGTCCCTCCAAGAGACCCAGTACTTC
V gene: TRBV7-2; J gene: TRBJ2-1; clone size: many; D gene: TRBD1; CDR3 protein: CASSQGQLYNEQFF; CDR3 DNA: TGTGCCAGCAGCCAGGGACAGCTGTACAATGAGCAGTTCTTC
V gene: TRBV3-1; J gene: TRBJ2-7; clone size: -; D gene: -; CDR3 protein: CASSQGWAATYEQYF; CDR3 DNA: TGTGCCAGCAGCCAAGGTTGGGCAGCCACCTACGAGCAGTACTTC
V gene: TRBV7-6; J gene: TRBJ2-1; clone size: few; D gene: TRBD2; CDR3 protein: CASSPGTTVGHEQFF; CDR3 DNA: TGTGCCAGCAGCCCCGGGACTACGGTTGGGCATGAGCAGTTCTTC
V gene: TRBV28; J gene: TRBJ2-7; clone size: -; D gene: -; CDR3 protein: CASSYRVGEQYF; CDR3 DNA: TGTGCCAGCAGTTACAGGGTCGGCGAGCAGTACTTC
V gene: TRBV29-1; J gene: TRBJ2-1; clone size: many; D gene: -; CDR3 protein: CSVVWGTVINEQFF; CDR3 DNA: TGCAGCGTTGTTTGGGGAACCGTCATCAACGAGCAGTTCTTC
V gene: TRBV5-5; J gene: TRBJ2-7; clone size: many; D gene: TRBD1; CDR3 protein: CASSQGPGQGLYEQYF; CDR3 DNA: TGTGCCAGCAGCCAAGGACCGGGACAGGGACTCTACGAGCAGTACTTC
V gene: TRBV10-3; J gene: TRBJ1-2; clone size: -; D gene: TRBD1; CDR3 protein: CAISGGTVYGYTF; CDR3 DNA: TGTGCCATCTCAGGTGGGACAGTATATGGCTACACCTTC
V gene: TRBV7-9; J gene: TRBJ1-1; clone size: -; D gene: -; CDR3 protein: CASSLRQRNTEAFF; CDR3 DNA: TGTGCCAGCAGCCTCAGACAGCGCAACACTGAAGCTTTCTTT
V gene: TRBV3-1; J gene: TRBJ2-7; clone size: many; D gene: -; CDR3 protein: CASSQDMLAMGDEQYF; CDR3 DNA: TGTGCCAGCAGCCAAGATATGCTGGCAATGGGGGACGAGCAGTACTTC
V gene: TRBV19; J gene: TRBJ2-3; clone size: few; D gene: -; CDR3 protein: CASSWGLGPDTQYF; CDR3 DNA: TGTGCCAGTAGTTGGGGATTGGGCCCAGATACGCAGTATTTT
V gene: TRBV3-1; J gene: TRBJ2-7; clone size: -; D gene: -; CDR3 protein: CASSQDAWEQYF; CDR3 DNA: TGTGCCAGCAGCCAAGACGCCTGGGAGCAGTACTTC
V gene: TRBV12-3/TRBV12-4; J gene: TRBJ1-5; clone size: many; D gene: -; CDR3 protein: CASTTGTPNQPQHF; CDR3 DNA: TGTGCCAGCACTACCGGGACCCCTAATCAGCCCCAGCATTTT
V gene: TRBV12-3/TRBV12-4; J gene: TRBJ2-1; clone size: few; D gene: -; CDR3 protein: CASGDYERNNEQFF; CDR3 DNA: TGTGCCAGCGGGGATTACGAACGAAACAATGAGCAGTTCTTC
V gene: TRBV3-1; J gene: TRBJ2-7; clone size: few; D gene: TRBD1; CDR3 protein: CASSAQGAYEQYF; CDR3 DNA: TGTGCCAGCAGCGCTCAGGGGGCTTACGAGCAGTACTTC
V gene: TRBV20-1; J gene: TRBJ2-3; clone size: -; D gene: -; CDR3 protein: CSAGQQIPNTQYF; CDR3 DNA: TGCAGTGCTGGGCAGCAAATCCCTAATACGCAGTATTTT
V gene: TRBV27; J gene: TRBJ2-2; clone size: many; D gene: -; CDR3 protein: CASSPSGRTNTGELFF; CDR3 DNA: TGTGCCAGCAGTCCGTCTGGACGGACGAACACCGGGGAGCTGTTTTTT
V gene: TRBV14; J gene: TRBJ1-4; clone size: -; D gene: -; CDR3 protein: CASSKGAGTGKLFF; CDR3 DNA: TGTGCCAGCAGCAAAGGCGCAGGGACGGGAAAACTGTTTTTT
V gene: TRBV6-1; J gene: TRBJ2-3; clone size: many; D gene: TRBD2; CDR3 protein: CASSRSGESTDTQYF; CDR3 DNA: TGTGCCAGCAGTCGAAGCGGGGAAAGCACAGATACGCAGTATTTT
V gene: TRBV28; J gene: TRBJ2-7; clone size: many; D gene: TRBD2; CDR3 protein: CASSLSASGSYEQYF; CDR3 DNA: TGTGCCAGCAGTTTATCCGCTAGCGGCTCCTACGAGCAGTACTTC
V gene: TRBV19; J gene: TRBJ2-1; clone size: -; D gene: TRBD1; CDR3 protein: CASHSGTGVYNEQFF; CDR3 DNA: TGTGCCAGCCATTCCGGGACAGGGGTCTACAATGAGCAGTTCTTC
V gene: TRBV4-2; J gene: TRBJ2-1; clone size: -; D gene: -; CDR3 protein: CASSQDWELSEQFF; CDR3 DNA: TGTGCCAGCAGCCAAGATTGGGAGTTGAGTGAGCAGTTCTTC
V gene: TRBV20-1; J gene: TRBJ2-1; clone size: many; D gene: TRBD2; CDR3 protein: CSAKRLAAYNEQFF; CDR3 DNA: TGCAGTGCTAAAAGACTAGCGGCCTACAATGAGCAGTTCTTC
V gene: TRBV15; J gene: TRBJ1-4; clone size: few; D gene: -; CDR3 protein: CATSRQRGTNEKPFF; CDR3 DNA: TGTGCCACCAGCAGGCAAAGGGGGACAAATGAAAAACCGTTTTTT
V gene: TRBV29-1; J gene: TRBJ1-4; clone size: many; D gene: TRBD1; CDR3 protein: CSATSGRGLEKLFF; CDR3 DNA: TGCAGCGCCACGAGCGGCAGGGGGTTGGAAAAACTGTTTTTT